This is a list of T cell receptor beta chains from one sample in a study of graft-versus-host responses after intestinal transplantation. These receptors' antigens are unknown. TCRdb's table, derived via immunoSEQ multiplex PCR, lists solely in-frame clones and lacks some. The top ten hold 1% to 1.5% of the sample, which has 90,000 to 130,000 clones, about 92% seen once. Material: unstimulated CD8+ T cells sorted from spleen or lymph node cells, obtained before transplant. Every receptor here comes from a human donor who was the organ donor for an intestinal transplant. Each CDR3 is given with its conserved first and last residue.

>TRBJ2-1|TRBV14
CASSQFMNEQFF
>TRBJ1-5|TRBV10-1
CASISAGNQPQHF
>TRBJ1-5|TRBV5-1
CASCAPRSNQPQHF
>TRBJ1-5|TRBV7-3
CASSLAGTGGYYSNQPQHF
>TRBJ2-2|TRBV29-1
CSVVIFQGGSNTGELFF
>TRBJ2-5|TRBV11-2
CASSLGRGQETQYF
>TRBJ2-7|TRBV5-8
CASNAGTGDYEQYF
>TRBJ2-3|TRBV10-3
CAISDSGGSTDTQYF
>TRBJ2-5|TRBV6-6
CASSYSNSGETQYF
>TRBJ2-1|TRBV19
CASTLTSGSTNEQFF
>TRBJ2-5|TRBV13
CASSWTSEETQYF
>TRBJ2-2|TRBV28
CASSLTRYTGELFF
>TRBJ2-5|TRBV29-1
CSVVGREETQYF
>TRBJ2-2|TRBV27
CASRLAGETGELFF
>TRBJ2-3|TRBV9
CASSPAAGTGTDTQYF
>TRBJ2-1|TRBV5-5
CASSLVLAVYNEQFF
>TRBJ2-2|TRBV9
CASSFSTGAVGELFF